This passage covers 2 T cell receptor beta chains from one sample sequenced in a study of cytomegalovirus exposure and HLA in healthy donors. Primers included in the PCR were 60 Vbeta and 13 Jbeta primers. Clones were read by immunoSEQ multiplex PCR, and TCRdb kept only the in-frame ones, dropping some. The sample has about 120,000 clones; roughly 80% are singletons. The sequencing sample was made of PBMCs. The receptor set was obtained from a woman aged 40 to 49 in good health and CMV-seropositive.

This chain joins TRBV10-1 and TRBJ2-6; D remains unclear. V gave up 6 bases and J gave up 5 bases, with 17 bases separating them. The CDR3 extends over 16 amino acids. Germline lookup yields CDR1 WNHNN and CDR2 SYGVQD (reference sequence). CDR3 in DNA: TGCGCCAGCAGGCCCTCGGTTCTTTTTAGGGCCAACGTCCTGACTTTC. Amino acid sequence: CASRPSVLFRANVLTF.

Worth noting for this clone: This specimen includes other DNA sequences encoding the same CDR3. The V gene is TRBV5-1, the J gene TRBJ1-6; D gene ambiguous. In germline, CDR1 is SGHRS, CDR2 YFSETQ. The CDR3 covers 15 residues. The V end was cut by 2 bases, the J end by 6 bases, with 12 bases between. CDR3 nucleotide sequence: TGCGCCAGCAGCTTTTCGGTTCTTAGTAATTCACCCCTCCACTTT. Protein product: CASSFSVLSNSPLHF.